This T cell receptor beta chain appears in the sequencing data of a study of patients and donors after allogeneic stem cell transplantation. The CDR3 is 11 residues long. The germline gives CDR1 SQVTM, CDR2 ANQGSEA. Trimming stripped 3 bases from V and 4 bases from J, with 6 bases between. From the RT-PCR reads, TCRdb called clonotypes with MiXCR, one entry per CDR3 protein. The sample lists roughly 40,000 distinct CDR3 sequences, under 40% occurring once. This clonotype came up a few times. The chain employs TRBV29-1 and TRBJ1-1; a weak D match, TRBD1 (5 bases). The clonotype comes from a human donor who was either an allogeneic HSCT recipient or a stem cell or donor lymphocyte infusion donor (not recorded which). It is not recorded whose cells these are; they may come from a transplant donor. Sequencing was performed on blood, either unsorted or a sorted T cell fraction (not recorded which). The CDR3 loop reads CSVDGGTEAFF. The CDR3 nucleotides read TGCAGCGTTGATGGGGGCACTGAAGCTTTCTTT.